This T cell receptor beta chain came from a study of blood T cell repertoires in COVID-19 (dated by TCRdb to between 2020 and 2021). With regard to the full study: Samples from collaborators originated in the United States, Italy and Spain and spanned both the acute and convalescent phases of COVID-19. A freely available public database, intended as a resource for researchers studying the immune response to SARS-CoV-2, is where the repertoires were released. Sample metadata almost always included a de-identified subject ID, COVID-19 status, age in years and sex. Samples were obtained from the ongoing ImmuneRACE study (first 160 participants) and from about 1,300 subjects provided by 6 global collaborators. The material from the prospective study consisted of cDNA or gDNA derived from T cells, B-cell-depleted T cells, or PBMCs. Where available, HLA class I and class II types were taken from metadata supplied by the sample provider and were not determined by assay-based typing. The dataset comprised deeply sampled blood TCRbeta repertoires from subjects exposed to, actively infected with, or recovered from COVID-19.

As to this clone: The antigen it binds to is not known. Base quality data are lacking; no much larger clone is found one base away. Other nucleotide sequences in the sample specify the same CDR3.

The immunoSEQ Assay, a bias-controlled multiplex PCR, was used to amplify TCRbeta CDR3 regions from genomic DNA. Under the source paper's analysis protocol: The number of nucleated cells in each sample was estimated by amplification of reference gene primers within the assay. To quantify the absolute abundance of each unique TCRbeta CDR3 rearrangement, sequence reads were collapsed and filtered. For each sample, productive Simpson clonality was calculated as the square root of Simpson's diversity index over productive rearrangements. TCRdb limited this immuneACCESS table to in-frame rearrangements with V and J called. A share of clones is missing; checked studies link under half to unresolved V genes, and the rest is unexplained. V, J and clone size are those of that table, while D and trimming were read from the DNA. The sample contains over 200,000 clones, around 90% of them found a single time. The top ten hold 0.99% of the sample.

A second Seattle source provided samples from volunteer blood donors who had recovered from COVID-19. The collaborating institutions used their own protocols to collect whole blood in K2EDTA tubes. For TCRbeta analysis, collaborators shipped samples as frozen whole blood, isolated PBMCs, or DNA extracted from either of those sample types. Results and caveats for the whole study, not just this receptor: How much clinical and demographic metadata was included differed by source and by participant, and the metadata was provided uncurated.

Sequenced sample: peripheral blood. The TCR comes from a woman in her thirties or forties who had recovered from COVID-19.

The sequenced DNA is TGCGCCAGCAGCCCCGGACTCAGCACAGATACGCAGTATTTT. This gives the protein CASSPGLSTDTQYF. The chain was built from TRBV5-1 and TRBJ2-3; perhaps TRBD2 is the D gene, with 5 bases matching. The CDR3 numbers 14 residues from cysteine through phenylalanine. CDR3 DNA is the only sequence kept; it has 42 bases, read in frame from the first base. CDR1 and CDR2 were assigned from the germline V gene as SGHRS and YFSETQ. The trim is 4 bases for V and 0 bases for J, with a gap of 9 bases between the germline ends.